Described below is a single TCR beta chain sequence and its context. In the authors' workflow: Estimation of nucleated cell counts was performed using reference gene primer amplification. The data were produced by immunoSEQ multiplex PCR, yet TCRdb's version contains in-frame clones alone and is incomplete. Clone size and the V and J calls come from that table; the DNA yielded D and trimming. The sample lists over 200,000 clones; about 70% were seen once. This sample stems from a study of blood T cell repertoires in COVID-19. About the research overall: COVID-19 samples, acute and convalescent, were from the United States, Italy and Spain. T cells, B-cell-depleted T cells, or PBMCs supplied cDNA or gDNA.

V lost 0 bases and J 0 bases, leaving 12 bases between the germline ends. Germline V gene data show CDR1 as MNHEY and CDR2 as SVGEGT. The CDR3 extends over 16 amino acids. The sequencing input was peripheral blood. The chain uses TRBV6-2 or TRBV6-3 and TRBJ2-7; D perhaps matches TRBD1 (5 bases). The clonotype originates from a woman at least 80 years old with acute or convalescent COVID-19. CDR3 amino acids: CASSYSGQQSSYEQYF. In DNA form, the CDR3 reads TGTGCCAGCAGTTACTCGGGGCAGCAGAGCTCCTACGAGCAGTACTTC.